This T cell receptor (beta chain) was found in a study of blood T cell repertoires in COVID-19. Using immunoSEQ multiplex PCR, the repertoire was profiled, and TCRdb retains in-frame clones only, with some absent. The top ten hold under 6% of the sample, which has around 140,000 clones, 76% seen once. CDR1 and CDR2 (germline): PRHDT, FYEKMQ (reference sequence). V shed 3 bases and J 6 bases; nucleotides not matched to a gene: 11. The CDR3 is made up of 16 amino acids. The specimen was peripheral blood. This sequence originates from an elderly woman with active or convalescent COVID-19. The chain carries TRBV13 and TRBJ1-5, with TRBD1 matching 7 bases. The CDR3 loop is CASSFTGRGFVQPQHF. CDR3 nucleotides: TGTGCCAGCAGCTTTACTGGCAGGGGGTTTGTTCAGCCCCAGCATTTT.